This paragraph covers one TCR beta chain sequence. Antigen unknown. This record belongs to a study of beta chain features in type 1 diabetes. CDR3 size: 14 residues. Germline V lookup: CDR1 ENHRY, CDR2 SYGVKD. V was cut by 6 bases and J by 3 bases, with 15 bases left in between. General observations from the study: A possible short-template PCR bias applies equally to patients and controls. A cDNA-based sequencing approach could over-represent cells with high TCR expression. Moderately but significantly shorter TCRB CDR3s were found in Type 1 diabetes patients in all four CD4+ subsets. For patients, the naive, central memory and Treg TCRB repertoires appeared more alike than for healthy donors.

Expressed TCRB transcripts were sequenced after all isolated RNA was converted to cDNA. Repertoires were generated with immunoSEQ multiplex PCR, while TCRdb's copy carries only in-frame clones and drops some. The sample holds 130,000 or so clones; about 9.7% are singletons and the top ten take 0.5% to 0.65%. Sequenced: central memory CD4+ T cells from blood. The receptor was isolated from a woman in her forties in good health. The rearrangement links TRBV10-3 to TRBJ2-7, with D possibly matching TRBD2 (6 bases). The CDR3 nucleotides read TGTGCCATCAGCCGGGGGACGGGAGACTACGAGCAGTACTTC. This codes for CAISRGTGDYEQYF.